The 6 T cell receptor beta chains below were found in one sample sequenced in a study of T cells in Graves' hyperthyroidism and ophthalmopathy. RNA transcripts provided the source from which TCR beta CDR3 regions were amplified. The TCR CDR3 first-round RT-PCR relied on the HTBI primer set. MiXCR was run by TCRdb on the multiplex PCR reads, yielding one entry per CDR3 protein. The sample yields about half a million distinct CDR3 sequences, roughly a quarter seen once. Sequencing was carried out using blood. Receptors originate from a woman aged 25 to 39 with Graves' ophthalmopathy.

This clonotype was recorded at least ten times. The chain recombines TRBV6-5 with TRBJ2-7, with TRBD1 identical over 8 bases. This CDR3 spans 14 amino acids. The junction had 5 bases not matched to a gene; V was cut back by 4 bases and J by 3 bases. Germline assignment: CDR1 MNHEY and CDR2 SVGAGI. The DNA for the CDR3 is TGTGCCAGCAGTTGGACAGGGTCGGACTACGAGCAGTACTTC. Translated, it gives CASSWTGSDYEQYF.

J is TRBJ2-7 and V is TRBV20-1; TRBD2 aligns across 14 bases. The CDR3 is 15 residues long. Per the germline V gene, CDR1 is DFQATT and CDR2 is SNEGSKA (reference sequence). V was clipped by 1 base and J by 6 bases; unmatched bases: 5. DNA of the CDR3: TGCAGTGCTAGAGTTGCGGGACTAGCGGGAGTCGAGCAGTACTTC. Protein product: CSARVAGLAGVEQYF.

The chain recombines TRBV4-1 with TRBJ2-7; a weak D match, TRBD1 (5 bases). CDR1 MGHRA and CDR2 YSYEKL come from the germline V gene. The CDR3 contains 14 residues. The V and J ends lost 1 base and 7 bases respectively, with 14 bases between them. For the CDR3, the DNA is TGCGCCAGCAGCCAAGTTCTGGGTCCAGGGGAGCAGTACTTC. This codes for CASSQVLGPGEQYF.

This clonotype was seen at least ten times. This chain joins TRBV7-9 and TRBJ2-5; TRBD2 agrees at 9 bases. There are 16 residues in the CDR3. CDR1 is SEHNR, CDR2 FQNEAQ, per germline (reference sequence). The V gene end was trimmed by 6 bases and the J gene end by 3 bases; junction bases not matched to a gene: 11. The CDR3 DNA reads TGTGCCAGCAGTTTACCCGGACTAGCGAGAAAAGAGACCCAGTACTTC. This sequence encodes CASSLPGLARKETQYF. The variable domain in full, with the rest retrieved from reference TRBV7-9 and TRBJ2-5, is DTGVSQNPRHKITKRGQNVTFRCDPISEHNRLYWYRQTLGQGPEFLTYFQNEAQLEKSRLLSDRFSAERPKGSFSTLEIQRTEQGDSAMYLCASSLPGLARKETQYFGPGTRLLVL.

This clonotype was counted a few times. One junction end disagrees with the germline gene, perhaps due to a read error. V usage is TRBV7-9 and J usage is TRBJ2-4; a weak D match, TRBD2 (5 bases). The CDR3 is made up of 14 amino acids. Germline V gene data show CDR1 as SEHNR and CDR2 as FQNEAQ (reference sequence). The CDR3, as DNA: TGTGCCAGCAGCTCTGGAGAAGGGAGATACATTAAGTACTTC. Protein sequence: CASSSGEGRYIKYF.

This clonotype has a count of ten or more. V is TRBV2 and J is TRBJ2-7; maybe TRBD2 (5 bases). In germline, CDR1 is SNHLY, CDR2 FYNNEI. Trimming stripped 7 bases from V and 2 bases from J, with 27 bases between. This CDR3 region has 18 residues. For the CDR3, the DNA is TGTGCCAGCACTAGGAGGACGGACGATCTTAGCCTAACCTACGAGCAGTACTTC. It codes for CASTRRTDDLSLTYEQYF.